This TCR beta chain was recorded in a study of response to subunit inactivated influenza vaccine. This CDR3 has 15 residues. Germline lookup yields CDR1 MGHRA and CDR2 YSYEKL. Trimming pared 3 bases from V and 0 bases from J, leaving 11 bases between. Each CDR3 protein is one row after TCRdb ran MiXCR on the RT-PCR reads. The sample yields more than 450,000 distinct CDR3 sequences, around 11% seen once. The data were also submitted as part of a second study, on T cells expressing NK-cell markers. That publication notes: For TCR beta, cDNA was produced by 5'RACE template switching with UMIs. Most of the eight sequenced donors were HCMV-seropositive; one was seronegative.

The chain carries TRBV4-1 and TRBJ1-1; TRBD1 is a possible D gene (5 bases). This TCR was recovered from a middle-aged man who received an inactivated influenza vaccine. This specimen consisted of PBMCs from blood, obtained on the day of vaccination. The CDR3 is CASSHQRQLNTEAFF. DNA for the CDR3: TGCGCCAGCAGCCATCAGAGACAGTTGAACACTGAAGCTTTCTTT.